The 27 T cell receptor beta chains in this list originate from one sample, sequenced in a study of regulatory T cells in long-lasting Graves disease (dated by TCRdb to the early 2020s). The library relied on multiplex PCR. The listed sequencing device is Illumina HiSeq 4000. TCR beta libraries were built with iRepertoire HTBI primers and Arm-PCR amplification of CDR3 regions. TCRdb reran the public reads through fastp at Q25 and MiXCR, keeping productive beta chains. Rows with one shared CDR3 protein collapse into an entry with the most common genes and DNA. Recorded for this sample are some 220,000 distinct CDR3 sequences; around a fifth of them occurred a single time. The ten largest clones represent 12% of the sample. In the paper's terms, the time point label means: newly diagnosed GD, antithyroid drugs for less than 3 months. For both TCR sequencing and RNA sequencing, RNA was extracted from PBMCs in TRIzol.

This sample also appeared in a second study, on T cells in Graves' hyperthyroidism and ophthalmopathy.

Sequencing used peripheral blood mononuclear cells (PBMCs), obtained at new diagnosis, from a patient treated with antithyroid drugs. Receptors were obtained from a woman aged 25 to 39 with Graves disease. Donor details come from another sample of the same person, matched by shared clones.

This clonotype was detected ten times or more. The rearrangement joins TRBV20-1 to TRBJ1-2, with D possibly matching TRBD1 (6 bases). The CDR3 sequence is 15 residues long. V was pared by 0 bases and J by 4 bases, with 15 bases between. CDR1 DFQATT and CDR2 SNEGSKA come from the germline V gene (reference sequence). CDR3 bases: TGCAGTGCTAGAGATCGGAGGGGGTTGATCTATGGCTACACCTTC. Its translation: CSARDRRGLIYGYTF.

This clonotype has ten or more counts. This sequence joins TRBV4-1 and TRBJ2-5; unclear D gene. Germline V CDR1 and CDR2: MGHRA, YSYEKL. Trimming took off 4 bases at V and 2 bases at J, with 14 bases between the two ends. This CDR3 is built from 15 residues. CDR3 in amino acids: CASSPGPGPQETQYF. For the CDR3, the DNA is TGCGCCAGCAGCCCCGGTCCAGGCCCACAAGAGACCCAGTACTTC.

This clonotype was detected many times. The chain is built from TRBV27 and TRBJ2-1, with 9 bases matching TRBD2. The trim removed 1 base at V and 1 base at J, leaving 14 bases unmatched. Germline values: CDR1 MNHEY, CDR2 SMNVEV (reference sequence). This CDR3 region has 20 residues. CDR3: CASSLYSPGAGGGSYNEQFF. In nucleotides, the CDR3 is TGTGCCAGCAGTTTATACTCCCCCGGAGCGGGAGGAGGGTCCTACAATGAGCAGTTCTTC.

Worth noting for this clonotype: The CDR3 ends on some other residue instead of the conserved phenylalanine or tryptophan, so this is likely a read error. This chain connects TRBV15 to TRBJ2-7; 9 bases are a match to TRBD2. The trim removed 0 bases at V and 3 bases at J, leaving 12 bases unmatched. The CDR3 length is 18 residues. Germline V gene sequence: CDR1 LNHNV, CDR2 YYDKDF (reference sequence). CDR3 DNA: TGTGCCACCAGCAGAGATTCCACCCGGCTAGCGGGGAACTACGAGCAGTACCTC. This translates into CATSRDSTRLAGNYEQYL.

This clonotype came up many times. The rearrangement joins TRBV5-1 to TRBJ2-7; 16 nucleotides match TRBD2. Germline loops: CDR1 SGHRS, CDR2 YFSETQ. This CDR3 has 14 residues. V shed 4 bases and J 11 bases; nucleotides not matched to a gene: 6. The CDR3, as DNA: TGCGCCAGCAGCGACGGGACTAGCGGGAGGGCCGAGTACTTC. This encodes CASSDGTSGRAEYF.

The chain joins TRBV7-3 to TRBJ2-7; TRBD1 aligns across 8 bases. Unmatched junction bases numbered 9, after V lost 5 bases and J lost 0 bases. The CDR3 contains 16 residues. The germline CDR1 and CDR2 sequences are SGHTA and FQGTGA. For the CDR3, the DNA is TGTGCCAGCAGCCCAAGGGACAGGCAGGCCTCCTACGAGCAGTACTTC. Its protein product is CASSPRDRQASYEQYF.

This clonotype has a count of ten or more. The chain combines TRBV9 with TRBJ2-1, with 8 nucleotides matching TRBD1. The ends lost 1 base at V and 6 bases at J; junction bases unmatched: 6. The germline gives CDR1 SGDLS, CDR2 YYNGEE. The CDR3 sequence is 15 residues long. CDR3 loop: CASSVKTGELNEQFF. As DNA, the CDR3 is TGTGCCAGCAGCGTAAAGACAGGGGAACTCAATGAGCAGTTCTTC.

This clonotype was seen many times. The gene calls are TRBV5-1 and TRBJ1-1; the D gene is possibly TRBD1 (6 bases). This CDR3 is built from 18 residues. Germline values: CDR1 SGHRS, CDR2 YFSETQ. The V end was cut by 4 bases, the J end by 1 base, with 23 bases between. The CDR3 reads CASSAEWAGDITNTEAFF. The CDR3 DNA reads as TGCGCCAGCAGCGCCGAATGGGCAGGGGACATCACGAACACTGAAGCTTTCTTT.

This clonotype has ten or more counts. This CDR3 is CASSFGRSYNEQFF. The CDR3 coding sequence is TGTGCCAGCAGCTTCGGGAGATCCTACAATGAGCAGTTCTTC. The chain recombines TRBV11-2 with TRBJ2-1, with a possible D match to TRBD2 (6 bases). From germline, CDR1 is SGHAT and CDR2 FQNNGV. This CDR3 is built from 14 residues. V lost 3 bases and J 1 base, leaving 7 bases between the germline ends.

This clonotype was observed at least ten times. The V call is TRBV6-1, the J call TRBJ1-1; perhaps TRBD1 as D (6 bases). Germline V gives CDR1 MNHNS, CDR2 SASEGT. V was trimmed by 8 bases and J by 1 base, leaving 20 bases between them. This CDR3 is built from 16 residues. The CDR3 DNA reads as TGTGCCAGCTGGATGGGGGGAAAGGGGGGGAACACTGAAGCTTTCTTT. Amino acids: CASWMGGKGGNTEAFF.

This clonotype was counted many times. The rearrangement uses TRBV20-1 and TRBJ1-1; possible D gene TRBD1, 6 bases. The CDR3 covers 12 residues. CDR1 and CDR2 (germline): DFQATT, SNEGSKA (reference sequence). V was shortened by 3 bases and J by 7 bases, with 12 bases between the two germline ends. The CDR3 region is CSARMGGFEAFF. CDR3 coding DNA: TGCAGTGCTAGGATGGGGGGCTTTGAAGCTTTCTTT.

This clonotype was counted ten times or more. The junction shows a germline mismatch at one end, possibly a read error. This chain uses TRBV12-3 or TRBV12-4 with TRBJ1-4; TRBD1 matches 7 bases. CDR3 length equals 12 residues. The CDR3 region is CASTRQGKDVVF. The CDR3 DNA is TGTGCCAGCACCCGACAGGGTAAAGATGTGGTTTTT.

With regard to this clonotype: Being one base from a much bigger clone, this may be a read error. The chain uses TRBV9 and TRBJ2-3; 11 bases are shared with TRBD2. Looked up from germline, CDR1 is SGDLS and CDR2 is YYNGEE. This CDR3 has 16 residues. The CDR3, as DNA: TGTGCCAGCAGCGTAGCACTAGCGGGAGACACAGATATGCAGTATTTT. Residues: CASSVALAGDTDMQYF.

The chain recombines TRBV6-1 with TRBJ2-2; tentative D call: TRBD1 (6 bases). The CDR3 is 16 residues long. CDR1 and CDR2 (germline): MNHNS, SASEGT. V was trimmed by 3 bases and J by 5 bases, leaving 16 bases between them. DNA for the CDR3: TGTGCCAGCAGTGAGGTGCCCGGGACACCGACCGGGGAGCTGTTTTTT. Protein sequence: CASSEVPGTPTGELFF.

This clonotype was counted at least ten times. V is TRBV7-9 and J is TRBJ1-1, with TRBD1 as a possible D gene (5 bases). Germline V lookup: CDR1 SEHNR, CDR2 FQNEAQ (reference sequence). V gave up 5 bases and J gave up 1 base, with 11 bases separating them. The CDR3 runs 14 residues. The CDR3 DNA sequence: TGTGCCAGCAGCCCCCGGGGCAGGAACACTGAAGCTTTCTTT. Its protein is CASSPRGRNTEAFF.

This clonotype was observed at least ten times. The V gene is TRBV28, the J gene TRBJ1-5; perhaps TRBD1 as D (5 bases). This CDR3 comprises 12 residues. Trimming removed 9 bases from V and 7 bases from J, with 13 bases in between. Germline CDR1 reads MDHEN; CDR2 reads SYDVKM. CDR3 nucleotides: TGTGCCAGTAGTCGGGGGGAACAGCCCCAGCATTTT. It codes for CASSRGEQPQHF. The full variable domain, its missing parts supplied by reference TRBV28 and TRBJ1-5, is DVKVTQSSRYLVKRTGEKVFLECVQDMDHENMFWYRQDPGLGLRLIYFSYDVKMKEKGDIPEGYSVSREKKERFSLILESASTNQTSMYLCASSRGEQPQHFGDGTRLSIL.

This clonotype came up many times. The chain recombines TRBV2 with TRBJ2-1; D perhaps matches TRBD2 (5 bases). Trimming removed 0 bases at V and 3 bases at J, with 18 bases between. Germline loops: CDR1 SNHLY, CDR2 FYNNEI. There are 18 residues in the CDR3. For the CDR3, the DNA is TGTGCCAGCAGTGAAGCGAGTTTCGCTAGCTACTACTACAATGAGCAGTTCTTC. Its translation is CASSEASFASYYYNEQFF. The full variable domain, its missing parts supplied by reference TRBV2 and TRBJ2-1, is EPEVTQTPSHQVTQMGQEVILRCVPISNHLYFYWYRQILGQKVEFLVSFYNNEISEKSEIFDDQFSVERPDGSNFTLKIRSTKLEDSAMYFCASSEASFASYYYNEQFFGPGTRLTVL.

At least ten counts were recorded for this clonotype. V usage is TRBV7-2 and J usage is TRBJ2-4; a possible D gene is TRBD1 (6 bases). The CDR3 is 14 residues long. The ends were cut back, 5 bases at V and 2 bases at J, with 10 bases in the middle. Germline assignment: CDR1 SGHTA and CDR2 FQGNSA. CDR3 residues: CASSRGHPKNIQYF. The CDR3 DNA follows: TGTGCCAGCAGCCGGGGACACCCCAAAAACATTCAGTACTTC.

This clonotype was recorded many times. This chain connects TRBV7-2 to TRBJ2-1; D remains unclear. Per germline, CDR1 SGHTA and CDR2 FQGNSA. The CDR3 loop spans 14 amino acids. Trimming removed 0 bases at V and 10 bases at J, with 13 bases between. The CDR3 DNA reads as TGTGCCAGCAGCTTAGCCGGAGCAGCCCTCGAGCAGTTCTTC. Amino acid sequence: CASSLAGAALEQFF.

This clonotype was seen repeatedly, ten times or more. This chain uses TRBV7-2 with TRBJ2-3; TRBD2 aligns across 7 bases. Germline CDR1 and CDR2: SGHTA and FQGNSA. The CDR3 is made up of 16 amino acids. The J segment lost 2 bases and the V segment lost 5 bases, leaving 10 bases of the junction unmatched. DNA of the CDR3: TGTGCCAGCAGCCGAGGCGGGGGACCCGTCACAGATACGCAGTATTTT. The encoded protein is CASSRGGGPVTDTQYF.

This clonotype has at least ten counts. The J gene is TRBJ1-2, the V gene TRBV27, with D possibly being TRBD1 (6 bases). The CDR3 is 14 amino acids. CDR1 is MNHEY, CDR2 SMNVEV, per germline (reference sequence). Trimming shortened V by 8 bases and J by 8 bases, and 21 bases separated the two germline ends. CDR3 coding DNA: TGTGCCAGCTTCAGGGGAGGGACTTCCGGGGGCTACACCTTC. As protein: CASFRGGTSGGYTF.

This clonotype was seen ten or more times. The genes are TRBV4-2 and TRBJ2-3; tentatively, D is TRBD2 (5 bases). In germline, CDR1 is LGHNA, CDR2 YNFKEQ. V dropped 1 base and J dropped 3 bases, with 8 bases sitting between them. The CDR3 sequence is 14 residues long. The CDR3: CASSQVIATDTQYF. CDR3 coding DNA: TGTGCCAGCAGCCAAGTTATAGCGACAGATACGCAGTATTTT.

The V and J genes are TRBV5-6 and TRBJ1-6, with 7 bases lining up with TRBD1. Germline V gene sequence: CDR1 SGHDT, CDR2 YYEEEE. The V gene end was trimmed by 4 bases and the J gene end by 0 bases; junction bases not matched to a gene: 1. The CDR3 totals 15 residues. In nucleotides, the CDR3 is TGTGCCAGCAGCGCAGGGGGCTCCTATAATTCACCCCTCCACTTT. Amino acids: CASSAGGSYNSPLHF.

In this sample, this clonotype is medium-sized. An end of the junction differs from the germline gene, which may be a read error. The V gene is TRBV7-9, the J gene TRBJ2-6; D remains ambiguous. Germline assignment: CDR1 SEHNR and CDR2 FQNEAQ (reference sequence). CDR3 size: 14 residues. CDR3: CASSPVSGANVLTF. CDR3 coding DNA: TGCGCCAGCAGCCCGGTCTCTGGGGCCAACGTCCTGACTTTC. The variable domain in full, with the rest retrieved from reference TRBV7-9 and TRBJ2-6, is DTGVSQNPRHKITKRGQNVTFRCDPISEHNRLYWYRQTLGQGPEFLTYFQNEAQLEKSRLLSDRFSAERPKGSFSTLEIQRTEQGDSAMYLCASSPVSGANVLTFGAGSRLTVL.

The chain employs TRBV2 and TRBJ1-2, with 9 bases aligning to TRBD1. Germline V gene sequence: CDR1 SNHLY, CDR2 FYNNEI. This CDR3 contains 14 residues. The trim removed 1 base at V and 4 bases at J, leaving 1 base unmatched. As DNA, the CDR3 is TGTGCCAGCAGTGAAGGGACAGGGGCCTATGGCTACACCTTC. Translating gives CASSEGTGAYGYTF.

This clonotype appeared many times. The rearrangement uses TRBV11-3 and TRBJ2-7, with D maybe TRBD1 (5 bases). Germline V CDR1 and CDR2: SGHNT, YENEEA. The CDR3 covers 12 residues. The ends were cut back, 5 bases at V and 3 bases at J, with 8 bases in the middle. This CDR3 is CASSRDSYEQYF. DNA for the CDR3: TGTGCCAGCAGCCGCGACAGCTACGAGCAGTACTTC.

Only a few counts were recorded for this clonotype. A much larger clonotype is one base distant, so this may be a read error. The chain uses TRBV30 and TRBJ2-1; D is undetermined. The germline CDR1 and CDR2 sequences are GTSNPN and SVGIG (reference sequence). This CDR3 has 12 amino acids. The CDR3 reads CAWTFSNNEQFF. CDR3 bases: TGTGCCTGGACCTTCTCCAACAATGAGCAGTTCTTC.